Here is one T cell receptor (beta chain) with its context. These data belong to a study of cytomegalovirus exposure and HLA in healthy donors. V dropped 2 bases and J dropped 0; count of bases not matched to a gene: 16. CDR1 LNHNV and CDR2 YYDKDF come from the germline V gene (reference sequence). The CDR3 runs 20 residues. PCR employed 60 Vbeta and 13 Jbeta primers. The method was immunoSEQ multiplex PCR; TCRdb's version includes in-frame clones alone and lacks a portion of them. The sample lists about 140,000 clones, approximately 80% occurring once. This chain joins TRBV15 and TRBJ2-4; TRBD1 matches at 7 bases. The sample comprised PBMCs. This sequence was found in a middle-aged woman in good health and CMV-seronegative. This CDR3 is CATSRSKARGQFLAKNIQYF. CDR3 DNA: TGTGCCACCAGCAGATCAAAGGCTAGGGGACAGTTTCTAGCCAAAAACATTCAGTACTTC.